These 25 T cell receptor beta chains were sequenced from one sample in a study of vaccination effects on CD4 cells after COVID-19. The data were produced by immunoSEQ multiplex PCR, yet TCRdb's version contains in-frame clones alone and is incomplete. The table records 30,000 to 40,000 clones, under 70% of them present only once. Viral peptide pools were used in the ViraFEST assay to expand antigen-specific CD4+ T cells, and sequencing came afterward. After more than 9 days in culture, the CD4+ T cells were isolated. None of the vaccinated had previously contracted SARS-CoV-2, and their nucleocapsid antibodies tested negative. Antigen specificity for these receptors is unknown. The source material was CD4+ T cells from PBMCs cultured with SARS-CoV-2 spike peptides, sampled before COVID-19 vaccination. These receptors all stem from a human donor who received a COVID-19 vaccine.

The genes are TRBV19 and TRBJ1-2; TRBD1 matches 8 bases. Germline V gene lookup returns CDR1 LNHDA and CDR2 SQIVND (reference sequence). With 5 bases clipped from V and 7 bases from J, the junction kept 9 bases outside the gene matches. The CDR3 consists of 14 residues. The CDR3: CASSVLQGGGGYTF. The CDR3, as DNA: TGTGCCAGTAGTGTCCTACAGGGGGGGGGTGGCTACACCTTC.

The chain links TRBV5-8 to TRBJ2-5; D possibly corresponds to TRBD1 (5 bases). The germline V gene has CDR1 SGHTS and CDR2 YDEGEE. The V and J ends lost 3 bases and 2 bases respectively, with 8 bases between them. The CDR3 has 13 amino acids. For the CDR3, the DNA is TGTGCCAGCAGCTCGGCAGGGCAAGAGACCCAGTACTTC. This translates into CASSSAGQETQYF.

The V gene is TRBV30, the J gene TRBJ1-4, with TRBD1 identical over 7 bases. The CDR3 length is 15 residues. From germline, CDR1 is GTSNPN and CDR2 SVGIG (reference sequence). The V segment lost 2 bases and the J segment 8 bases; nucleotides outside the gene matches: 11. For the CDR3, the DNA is TGTGCCTGGAGTCCCCCCGGGCAGGGGGGCGAAAAACTGTTTTTT. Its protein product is CAWSPPGQGGEKLFF.

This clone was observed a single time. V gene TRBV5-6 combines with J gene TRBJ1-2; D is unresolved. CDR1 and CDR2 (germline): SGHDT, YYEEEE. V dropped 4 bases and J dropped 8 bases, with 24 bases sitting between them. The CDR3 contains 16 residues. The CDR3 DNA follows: TGTGCCAGCAGCCCAAGGGTCCCCCGGGATAATTTGGGCTACACCTTC. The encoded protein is CASSPRVPRDNLGYTF.

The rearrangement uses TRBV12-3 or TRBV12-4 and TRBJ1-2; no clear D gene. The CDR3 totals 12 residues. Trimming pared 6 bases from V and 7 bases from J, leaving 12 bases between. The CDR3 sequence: CASSAPWAGYTF. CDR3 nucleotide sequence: TGTGCCAGCAGCGCCCCGTGGGCTGGCTACACCTTC.

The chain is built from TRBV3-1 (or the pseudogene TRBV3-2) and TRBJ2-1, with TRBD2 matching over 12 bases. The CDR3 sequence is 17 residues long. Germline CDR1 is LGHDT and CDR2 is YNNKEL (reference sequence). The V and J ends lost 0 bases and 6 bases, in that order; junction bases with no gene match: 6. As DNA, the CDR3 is TGTGCCAGCAGCCAAGAGGGAGGACTAGCGGGGTCCAATGAGCAGTTCTTC. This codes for CASSQEGGLAGSNEQFF.

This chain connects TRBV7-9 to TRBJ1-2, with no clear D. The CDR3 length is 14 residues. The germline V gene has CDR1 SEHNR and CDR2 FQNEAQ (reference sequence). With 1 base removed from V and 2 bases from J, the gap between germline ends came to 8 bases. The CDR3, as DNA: TGTGCCAGCAGCTTAGGAGCGTCGAACTATGGCTACACCTTC. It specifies CASSLGASNYGYTF.

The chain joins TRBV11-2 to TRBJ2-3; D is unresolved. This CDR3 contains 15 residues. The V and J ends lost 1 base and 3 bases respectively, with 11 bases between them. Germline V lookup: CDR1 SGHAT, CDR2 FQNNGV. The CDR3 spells CASSLVGVQTDTQYF. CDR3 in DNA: TGTGCCAGCAGCTTAGTGGGCGTTCAAACAGATACGCAGTATTTT.

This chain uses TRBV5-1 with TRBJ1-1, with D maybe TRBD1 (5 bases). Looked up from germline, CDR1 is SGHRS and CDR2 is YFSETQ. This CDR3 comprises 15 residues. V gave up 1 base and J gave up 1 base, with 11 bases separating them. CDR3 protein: CASSLMGVENTEAFF. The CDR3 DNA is TGCGCCAGCAGCTTGATGGGGGTCGAGAACACTGAAGCTTTCTTT.

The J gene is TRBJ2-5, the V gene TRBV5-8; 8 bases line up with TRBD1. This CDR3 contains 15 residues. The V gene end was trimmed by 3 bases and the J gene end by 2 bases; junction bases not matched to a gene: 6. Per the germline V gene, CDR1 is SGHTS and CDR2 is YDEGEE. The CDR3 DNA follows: TGTGCCAGCAGCTACGGACAGGGCCAGCAAGAGACCCAGTACTTC. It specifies CASSYGQGQQETQYF. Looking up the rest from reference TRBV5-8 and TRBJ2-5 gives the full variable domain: EAGVTQSPTHLIKTRGQQATLRCSPISGHTSVYWYQQALGLGLQFLLWYDEGEERNRGNFPPRFSGRQFPNYSSELNVNALELEDSALYLCASSYGQGQQETQYFGPGTRLLVL.

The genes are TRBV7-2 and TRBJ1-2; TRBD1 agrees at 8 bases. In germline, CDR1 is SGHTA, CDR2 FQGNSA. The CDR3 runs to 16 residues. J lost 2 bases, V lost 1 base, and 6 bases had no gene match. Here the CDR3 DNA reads TGTGCCAGCAGCTTAGATCGACAGGGGCACAACTATGGCTACACCTTC. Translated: CASSLDRQGHNYGYTF.

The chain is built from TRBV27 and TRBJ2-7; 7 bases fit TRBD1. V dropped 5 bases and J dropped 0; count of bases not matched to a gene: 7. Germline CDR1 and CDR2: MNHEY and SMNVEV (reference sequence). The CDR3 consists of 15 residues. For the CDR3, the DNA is TGTGCCAGCAGTAAAACAGGGGATATCTCCTACGAGCAGTACTTC. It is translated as CASSKTGDISYEQYF.

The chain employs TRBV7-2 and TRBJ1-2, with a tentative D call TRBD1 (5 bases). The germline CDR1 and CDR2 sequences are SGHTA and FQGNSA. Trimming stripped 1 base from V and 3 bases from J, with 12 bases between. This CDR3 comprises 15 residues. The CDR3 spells CASSLGGRVDYGYTF. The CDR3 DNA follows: TGTGCCAGCAGCTTAGGGGGCAGGGTAGACTATGGCTACACCTTC. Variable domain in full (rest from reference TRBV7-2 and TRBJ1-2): GAGVSQSPSNKVTEKGKDVELRCDPISGHTALYWYRQSLGQGLEFLIYFQGNSAPDKSGLPSDRFSAERTGGSVSTLTIQRTQQEDSAVYLCASSLGGRVDYGYTFGSGTRLTVV.

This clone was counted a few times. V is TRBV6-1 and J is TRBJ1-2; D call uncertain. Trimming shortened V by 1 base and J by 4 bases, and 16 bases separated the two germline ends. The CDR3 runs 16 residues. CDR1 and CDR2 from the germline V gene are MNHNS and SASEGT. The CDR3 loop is CASSEGGRYLFYGYTF. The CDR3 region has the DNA TGTGCCAGCAGTGAAGGAGGCAGGTACCTTTTCTATGGCTACACCTTC.

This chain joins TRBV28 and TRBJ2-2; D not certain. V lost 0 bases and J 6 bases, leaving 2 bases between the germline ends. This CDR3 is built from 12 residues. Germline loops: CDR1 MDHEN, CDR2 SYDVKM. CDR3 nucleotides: TGTGCCAGCAGTTTATGGGCCGGGGAGCTGTTTTTT. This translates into CASSLWAGELFF.

CDR3 in DNA: TGCGCCAGCAGCTTGGGACTAGCGGGGAATGAGCAGTTCTTC. It translates to CASSLGLAGNEQFF. The V call is TRBV5-1, the J call TRBJ2-1, with 11 bases that match TRBD2. Germline CDR1 and CDR2: SGHRS and YFSETQ. J gave up 7 bases and V 0 bases, and 0 bases lay outside the gene matches. The CDR3 runs to 14 residues.

The CDR3 loop reads CASRQGLGTQYF. CDR3 sequence (DNA): TGTGCCAGCAGACAGGGTTTGGGGACCCAGTACTTC. V usage is TRBV12-3 or TRBV12-4 and J usage is TRBJ2-5; D is perhaps TRBD1 (6 bases). V was shortened by 6 bases and J by 7 bases, with 12 bases between the two germline ends. There are 12 residues in the CDR3.

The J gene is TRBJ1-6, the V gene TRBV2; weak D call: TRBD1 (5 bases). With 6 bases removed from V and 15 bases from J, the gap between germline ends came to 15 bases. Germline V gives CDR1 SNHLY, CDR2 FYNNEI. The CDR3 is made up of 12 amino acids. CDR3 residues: CASRGVPVRLHF. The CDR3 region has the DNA TGTGCCAGCAGGGGGGTCCCGGTTCGCCTCCACTTT.

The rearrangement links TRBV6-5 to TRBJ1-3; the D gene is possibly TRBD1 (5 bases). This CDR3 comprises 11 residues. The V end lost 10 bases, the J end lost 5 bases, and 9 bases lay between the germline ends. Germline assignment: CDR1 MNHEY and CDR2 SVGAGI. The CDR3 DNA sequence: TGTGCCACCGGGACCCGAAACACCATATATTTT. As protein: CATGTRNTIYF.

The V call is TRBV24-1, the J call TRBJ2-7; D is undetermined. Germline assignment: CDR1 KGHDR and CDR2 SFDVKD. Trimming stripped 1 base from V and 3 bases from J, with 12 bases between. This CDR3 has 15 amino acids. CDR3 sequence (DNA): TGTGCCACCAGTGATTTCAAAGGTTCTCGCTACGAGCAGTACTTC. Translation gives CATSDFKGSRYEQYF.

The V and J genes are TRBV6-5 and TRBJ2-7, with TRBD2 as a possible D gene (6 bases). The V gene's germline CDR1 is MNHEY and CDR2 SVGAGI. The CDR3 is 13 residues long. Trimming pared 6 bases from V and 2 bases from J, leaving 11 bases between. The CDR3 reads CASSPPGAYEQYF. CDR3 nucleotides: TGTGCCAGCAGCCCCCCGGGGGCCTACGAGCAGTACTTC.

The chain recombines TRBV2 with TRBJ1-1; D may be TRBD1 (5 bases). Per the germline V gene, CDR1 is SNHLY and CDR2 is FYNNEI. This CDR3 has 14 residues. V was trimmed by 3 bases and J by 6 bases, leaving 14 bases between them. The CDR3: CASSDIPGRSEAFF. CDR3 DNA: TGTGCCAGCAGTGATATTCCGGGGCGATCTGAAGCTTTCTTT.

DNA of the CDR3: TGTGCCAGCAGACCGACTAGCGGGGCCCCTTACGAGCAGTACTTC. Translation: CASRPTSGAPYEQYF. This sequence joins TRBV6-6 and TRBJ2-7; TRBD2 matches at 11 bases. There are 15 residues in the CDR3. With 6 bases clipped from V and 4 bases from J, the junction kept 8 bases outside the gene matches. Germline V lookup: CDR1 MNHNY, CDR2 SVGAGI (reference sequence).

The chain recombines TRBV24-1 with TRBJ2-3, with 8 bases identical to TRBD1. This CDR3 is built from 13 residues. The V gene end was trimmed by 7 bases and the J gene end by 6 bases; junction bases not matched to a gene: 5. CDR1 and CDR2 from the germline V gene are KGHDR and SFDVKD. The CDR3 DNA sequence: TGTGCCACCAGAGGACAGGGTCGTGATACGCAGTATTTT. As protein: CATRGQGRDTQYF.

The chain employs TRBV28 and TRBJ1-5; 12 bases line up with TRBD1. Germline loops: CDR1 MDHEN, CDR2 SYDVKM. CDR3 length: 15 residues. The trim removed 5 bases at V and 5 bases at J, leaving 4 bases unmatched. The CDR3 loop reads CASSPGTGGDQPQHF. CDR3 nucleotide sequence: TGTGCCAGCAGTCCAGGGACAGGGGGCGATCAGCCCCAGCATTTT.